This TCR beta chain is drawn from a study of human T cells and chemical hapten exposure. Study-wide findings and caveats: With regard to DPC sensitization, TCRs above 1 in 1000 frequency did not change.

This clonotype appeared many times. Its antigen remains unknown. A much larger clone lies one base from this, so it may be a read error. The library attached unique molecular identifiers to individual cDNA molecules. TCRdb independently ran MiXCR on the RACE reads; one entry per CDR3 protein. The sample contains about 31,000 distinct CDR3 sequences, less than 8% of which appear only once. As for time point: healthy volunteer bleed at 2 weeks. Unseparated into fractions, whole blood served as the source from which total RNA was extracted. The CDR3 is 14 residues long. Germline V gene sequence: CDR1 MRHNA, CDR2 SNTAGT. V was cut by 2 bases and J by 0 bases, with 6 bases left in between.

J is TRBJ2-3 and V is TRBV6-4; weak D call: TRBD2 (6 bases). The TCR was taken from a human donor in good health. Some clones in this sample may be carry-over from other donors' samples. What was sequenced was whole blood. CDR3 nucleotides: TGTGCCAGCAGTGACGGGACTAGCACAGATACGCAGTATTTT. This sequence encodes CASSDGTSTDTQYF.